The 8 T cell receptor beta chains given below trace back to one sample, sequenced in a study of regulatory T cells in long-lasting Graves disease. Arm-PCR of CDR3 regions with iRepertoire HTBI primers generated TCR beta libraries. TCRdb recomputed calls from the multiplex PCR reads with MiXCR, one row per CDR3 protein. The sample has some 450,000 distinct CDR3 sequences, around 20% seen once. Time point indicated: persistent/refractory GD, antithyroid drugs over 5 years with positive TRAb. After RNA was extracted from PBMCs, the TCR library was made from it. The sample was peripheral blood mononuclear cells (PBMCs), taken when the disease was refractory, from a patient treated with antithyroid drugs. The receptors derive from a female donor with Graves disease.

The chain joins TRBV5-6 to TRBJ1-2; D is uncertain. The CDR3 extends over 11 amino acids. The V end was cut by 0 bases, the J end by 14 bases, with 11 bases between. Germline V gene sequence: CDR1 SGHDT, CDR2 YYEEEE. The CDR3 DNA reads as TGTGCCAGCAGCTTGGGATCTGAACAGACCTTC. Translated: CASSLGSEQTF.

The chain combines TRBV10-3 with TRBJ2-7; 8 positions agree with TRBD1. This CDR3 is 17 amino acids long. With 4 bases clipped from V and 1 base from J, the junction kept 12 bases outside the gene matches. From germline, CDR1 is ENHRY and CDR2 SYGVKD. CDR3 protein: CAISGGTGIMISYEQYF. CDR3 sequence (DNA): TGTGCCATCAGTGGCGGGACAGGCATAATGATATCCTACGAGCAGTACTTC.

The rearrangement joins TRBV29-1 to TRBJ1-4; 8 positions agree with TRBD1. The germline V gene encodes CDR1 SQVTM and CDR2 ANQGSEA. Germline trimming cut 4 bases from V and 8 bases from J; bases unmatched to any gene: 9. The CDR3 extends over 14 amino acids. CDR3 DNA sequence: TGCAGCGTTGGCCCCCAGGGGGCAGGGGAAAAACTGTTTTTT. It specifies CSVGPQGAGEKLFF.

This rearrangement joins TRBV2 to TRBJ2-3; 12 bases line up with TRBD2. This CDR3 spans 17 amino acids. The germline CDR1 and CDR2 sequences are SNHLY and FYNNEI. Trimming at V came to 4 bases and at J to 2 bases, leaving 7 bases not matched to a gene. The CDR3 DNA reads TGTGCCAGCAGTGCGCTAGCGGGAGGGCCTAACACAGATACGCAGTATTTT. It translates to CASSALAGGPNTDTQYF.

This clonotype showed up just a few times. The chain links TRBV29-1 to TRBJ2-1, with TRBD2 matching over 10 bases. Germline V gene data show CDR1 as SQVTM and CDR2 as ANQGSEA. Trimming at V came to 4 bases and at J to 8 bases, leaving 5 bases not matched to a gene. The CDR3 is made up of 13 amino acids. The CDR3 DNA reads as TGCAGCGTTGGGCTAGCGGGAGCGGATGAGCAGTTCTTC. Translated: CSVGLAGADEQFF.

This clonotype occurred once. The rearrangement links TRBV4-1 to TRBJ2-7; D is uncertain. This CDR3 spans 14 amino acids. V was shortened by 2 bases and J by 3 bases, with 11 bases between the two germline ends. The germline V gene has CDR1 MGHRA and CDR2 YSYEKL. In DNA form, the CDR3 reads TGCGCCAGCAGCCAAAGAAAACAGTACTACGAGCAGTACTTC. Protein: CASSQRKQYYEQYF.

This clonotype was counted ten times or more. This chain uses TRBV6-1 with TRBJ2-7, with TRBD1 matching over 9 bases. Germline CDR1 reads MNHNS; CDR2 reads SASEGT. This CDR3 region has 13 residues. V dropped 5 bases and J dropped 6; count of bases not matched to a gene: 5. Here the CDR3 DNA reads TGTGCCAGCAGTAGGGACAGGGAAGGCGAGCAGTACTTC. This encodes CASSRDREGEQYF.

The rearrangement uses TRBV15 and TRBJ2-3; the match to TRBD1 covers 10 bases. V was pared by 5 bases and J by 3 bases, with 5 bases of the junction left unmatched. The length of the CDR3 is 15 residues. In germline, CDR1 is LNHNV, CDR2 YYDKDF (reference sequence). The CDR3, as DNA: TGTGCCACCAGCTCCCGGACAGGGGGGACAGATACGCAGTATTTT. Translation: CATSSRTGGTDTQYF.